Presented here are 7 T cell receptor beta chains from one specimen sequenced in a study of cytomegalovirus exposure and HLA in healthy donors. This PCR relied on a set of 60 Vbeta primers and 13 Jbeta primers. Produced via immunoSEQ multiplex PCR; TCRdb's table is partial and in-frame only. The sample comprises 150,000 to 200,000 clones, 80% of which are singletons, and roughly 0.7% rests with the top ten. Sequencing was done on a sample of PBMCs. These receptors were obtained from a boy aged 10-17 years in good health and CMV-seronegative.

The genes are TRBV5-6 and TRBJ2-5; TRBD2 might be the D (6 bases). The V and J ends lost 6 bases and 1 base respectively, with 13 bases between them. The V gene's germline CDR1 is SGHDT and CDR2 YYEEEE. The CDR3 has 14 amino acids. The CDR3 region is CASNRRDSQETQYF. CDR3 DNA sequence: TGTGCCAGCAATCGAAGGGACTCCCAAGAGACCCAGTACTTC.

The chain combines TRBV11-2 with TRBJ2-1; 7 positions agree with TRBD2. The CDR3 sequence is 15 residues long. Germline V gene data show CDR1 as SGHAT and CDR2 as FQNNGV. V dropped 5 bases and J dropped 7; count of bases not matched to a gene: 11. CDR3 DNA sequence: TGTGCCAGCAGCCTAGGGGCGGGGGTTGGGAATGAGCAGTTCTTC. It encodes CASSLGAGVGNEQFF.

This clone was seen a handful of times. The V and J genes are TRBV7-3 and TRBJ2-1; D possibly corresponds to TRBD2 (5 bases). V lost 5 bases and J lost 7, with 18 bases in between. Germline V gene sequence: CDR1 SGHTA, CDR2 FQGTGA. The CDR3 runs 15 residues. This chain's CDR3 is CASSPPESRRNEQFF. The CDR3 nucleotides read TGTGCCAGCAGCCCTCCAGAGTCAAGGAGGAATGAGCAGTTCTTC.

Only a few counts were recorded for this clone. The CDR3 spells CASGLRDFANYGYTF. In nucleotides, the CDR3 is TGTGCTAGTGGTTTGAGGGACTTCGCTAACTATGGCTACACCTTC. V is TRBV12-5 and J is TRBJ1-2; tentative D call: TRBD1 (5 bases). Trimming removed 2 bases from V and 0 bases from J, with 10 bases in between. This CDR3 has 15 amino acids. Per the germline V gene, CDR1 is LGHNT and CDR2 is FRNRAP.

This clone has only one observation. CDR3 sequence reads: CAWRGDRVPGNTIYF. CDR3 nucleotides: TGTGCCTGGAGGGGGGACAGGGTTCCTGGAAACACCATATATTTT. V usage is TRBV30 and J usage is TRBJ1-3, with 9 bases aligning to TRBD1. The CDR3 has 15 residues. Germline lookup yields CDR1 GTSNPN and CDR2 SVGIG (reference sequence). With V trimmed by 3 bases and J by 2 bases, 5 bases remained unmatched.

The chain uses TRBV6-1 and TRBJ1-2; D uncertain. CDR1 is MNHNS, CDR2 SASEGT, per germline. The CDR3 has 13 residues. Trimming cost V 7 bases and J 7 bases, with 16 bases left between them. CDR3 region: CASTPRVGGGYTF. CDR3 bases: TGTGCCAGCACCCCCCGAGTGGGAGGTGGCTACACCTTC.

The rearrangement links TRBV30 to TRBJ2-6; 7 bases are shared with TRBD1. The germline gives CDR1 GTSNPN, CDR2 SVGIG (reference sequence). The junction had 6 bases not matched to a gene; V was cut back by 7 bases and J by 0 bases. This CDR3 has 15 amino acids. The CDR3 region is CAFTRDSSGANVLTF. DNA for the CDR3: TGTGCCTTTACCCGGGACAGCTCTGGGGCCAACGTCCTGACTTTC.